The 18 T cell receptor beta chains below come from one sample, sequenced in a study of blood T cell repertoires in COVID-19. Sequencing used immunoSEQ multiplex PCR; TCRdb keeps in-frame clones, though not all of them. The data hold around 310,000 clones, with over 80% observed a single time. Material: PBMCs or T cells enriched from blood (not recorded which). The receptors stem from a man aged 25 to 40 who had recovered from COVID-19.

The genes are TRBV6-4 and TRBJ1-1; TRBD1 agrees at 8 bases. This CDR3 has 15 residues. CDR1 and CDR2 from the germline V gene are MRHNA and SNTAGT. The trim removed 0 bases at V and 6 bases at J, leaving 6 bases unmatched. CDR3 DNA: TGTGCCAGCAGTGACTCGAACAGGGGGAGCGCTGAAGCTTTCTTT. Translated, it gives CASSDSNRGSAEAFF.

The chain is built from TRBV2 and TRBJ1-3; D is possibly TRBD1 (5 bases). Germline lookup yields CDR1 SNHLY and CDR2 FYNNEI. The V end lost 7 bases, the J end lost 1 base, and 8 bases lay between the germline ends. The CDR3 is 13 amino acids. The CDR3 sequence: CASTDSSGNTIYF. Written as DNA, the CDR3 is TGTGCCAGCACAGACAGTTCTGGAAACACCATATATTTT.

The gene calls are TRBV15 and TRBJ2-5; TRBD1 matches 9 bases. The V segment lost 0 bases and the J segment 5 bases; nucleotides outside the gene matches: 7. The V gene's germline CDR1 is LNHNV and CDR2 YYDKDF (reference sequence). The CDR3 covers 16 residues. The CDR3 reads CATSRDLQGAGETQYF. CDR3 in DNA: TGTGCCACCAGCAGAGATCTACAGGGGGCGGGGGAGACCCAGTACTTC.

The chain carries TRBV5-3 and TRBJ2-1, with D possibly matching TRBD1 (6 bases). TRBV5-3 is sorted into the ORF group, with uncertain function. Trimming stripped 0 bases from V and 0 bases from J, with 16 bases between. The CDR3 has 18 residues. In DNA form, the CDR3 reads TGTGCCAGAAGCTTGGTTCCTACGGGACATAGCTCCTACAATGAGCAGTTCTTC. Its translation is CARSLVPTGHSSYNEQFF.

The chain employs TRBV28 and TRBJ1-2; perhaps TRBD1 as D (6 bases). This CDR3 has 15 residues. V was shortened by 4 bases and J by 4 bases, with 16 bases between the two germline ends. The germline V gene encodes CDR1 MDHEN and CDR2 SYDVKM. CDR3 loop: CASSSPRGARYGYTF. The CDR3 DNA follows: TGTGCCAGCAGTTCCCCCCGGGGGGCGCGCTATGGCTACACCTTC.

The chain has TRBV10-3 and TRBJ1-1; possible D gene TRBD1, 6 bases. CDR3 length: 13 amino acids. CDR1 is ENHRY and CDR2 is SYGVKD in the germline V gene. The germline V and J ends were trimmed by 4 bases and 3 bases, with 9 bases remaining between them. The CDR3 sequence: CAISGRQDTEAFF. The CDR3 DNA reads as TGTGCCATCAGTGGACGACAGGACACTGAAGCTTTCTTT.

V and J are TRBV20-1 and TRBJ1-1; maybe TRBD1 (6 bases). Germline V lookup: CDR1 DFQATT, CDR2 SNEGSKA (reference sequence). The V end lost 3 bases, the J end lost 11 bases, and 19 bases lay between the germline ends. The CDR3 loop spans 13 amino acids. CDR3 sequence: CSASVVGGHQAFF. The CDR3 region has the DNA TGCAGTGCTAGTGTTGTCGGGGGGCATCAGGCTTTCTTT.

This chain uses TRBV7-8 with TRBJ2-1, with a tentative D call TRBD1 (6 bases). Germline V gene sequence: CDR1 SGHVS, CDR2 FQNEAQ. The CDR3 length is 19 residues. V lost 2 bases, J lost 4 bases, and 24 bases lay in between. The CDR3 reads CASSLQFKRTARGYNEQFF. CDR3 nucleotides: TGTGCCAGCAGCTTACAATTTAAAAGGACAGCGCGAGGATACAATGAGCAGTTCTTC.

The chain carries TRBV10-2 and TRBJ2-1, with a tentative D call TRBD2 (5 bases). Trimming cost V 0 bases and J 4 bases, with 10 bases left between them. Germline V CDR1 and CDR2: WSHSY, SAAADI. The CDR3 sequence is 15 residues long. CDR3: CASSESDWLYNEQFF. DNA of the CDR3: TGCGCCAGCAGTGAGTCGGACTGGCTTTACAATGAGCAGTTCTTC.

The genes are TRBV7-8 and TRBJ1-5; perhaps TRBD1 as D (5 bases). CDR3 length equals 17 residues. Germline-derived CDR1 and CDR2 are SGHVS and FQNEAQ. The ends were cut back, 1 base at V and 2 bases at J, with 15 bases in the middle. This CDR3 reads CASSLERRAGGNQPQHF. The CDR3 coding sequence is TGTGCCAGCAGCTTAGAGCGCAGGGCGGGAGGCAATCAGCCCCAGCATTTT.

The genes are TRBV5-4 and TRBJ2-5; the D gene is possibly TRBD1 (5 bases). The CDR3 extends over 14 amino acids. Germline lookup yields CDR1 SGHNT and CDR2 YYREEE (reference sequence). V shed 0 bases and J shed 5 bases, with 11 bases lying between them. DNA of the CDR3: TGTGCCAGCAGCTTGGAGGGGTTGCTGGAGACCCAGTACTTC. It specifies CASSLEGLLETQYF.

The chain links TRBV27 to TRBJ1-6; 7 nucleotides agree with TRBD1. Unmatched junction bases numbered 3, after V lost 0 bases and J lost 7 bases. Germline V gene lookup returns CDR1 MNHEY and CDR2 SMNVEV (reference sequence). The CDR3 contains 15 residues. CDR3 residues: CASSLSGQFNSPLHF. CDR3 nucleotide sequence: TGTGCCAGCAGTTTATCGGGACAGTTCAATTCACCCCTCCACTTT.

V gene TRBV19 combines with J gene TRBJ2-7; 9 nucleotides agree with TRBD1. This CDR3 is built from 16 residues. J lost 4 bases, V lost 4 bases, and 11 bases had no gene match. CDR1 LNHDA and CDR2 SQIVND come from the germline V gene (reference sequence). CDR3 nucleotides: TGTGCCAGTAGTACCCCAGGACAGGGGAGGCGGTACGAGCAGTACTTC. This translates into CASSTPGQGRRYEQYF.

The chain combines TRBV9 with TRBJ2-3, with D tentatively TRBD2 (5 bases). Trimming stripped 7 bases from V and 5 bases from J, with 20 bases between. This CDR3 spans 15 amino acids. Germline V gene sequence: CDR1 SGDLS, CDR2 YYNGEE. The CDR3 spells CASARFGVQQDTQYF. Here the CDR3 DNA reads TGTGCCAGCGCCCGGTTCGGGGTCCAACAAGATACGCAGTATTTT.

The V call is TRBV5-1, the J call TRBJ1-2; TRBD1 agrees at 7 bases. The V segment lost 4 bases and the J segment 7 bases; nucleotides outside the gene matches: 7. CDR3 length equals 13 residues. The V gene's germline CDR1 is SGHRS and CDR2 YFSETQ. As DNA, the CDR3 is TGCGCCAGCAGCACTCGACAGGGCAGTGGCTACACCTTC. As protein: CASSTRQGSGYTF.

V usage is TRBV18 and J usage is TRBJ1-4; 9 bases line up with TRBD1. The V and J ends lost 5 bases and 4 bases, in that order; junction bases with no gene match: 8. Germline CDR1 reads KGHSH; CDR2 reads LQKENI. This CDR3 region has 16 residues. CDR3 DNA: TGTGCCAGCTCAGCCCAACAGGGGGCACATAATGAAAAACTGTTTTTT. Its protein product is CASSAQQGAHNEKLFF.

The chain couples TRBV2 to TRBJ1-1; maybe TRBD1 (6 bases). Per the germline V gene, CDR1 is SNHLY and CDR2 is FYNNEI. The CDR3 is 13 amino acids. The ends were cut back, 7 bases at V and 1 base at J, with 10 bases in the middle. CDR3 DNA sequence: TGTGCCAGCACTTGGGACACGAACACTGAAGCTTTCTTT. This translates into CASTWDTNTEAFF.

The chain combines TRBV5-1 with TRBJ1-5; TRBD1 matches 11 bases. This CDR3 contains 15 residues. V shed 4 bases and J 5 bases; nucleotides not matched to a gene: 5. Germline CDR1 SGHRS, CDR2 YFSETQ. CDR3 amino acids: CASSTGTGGDQPQHF. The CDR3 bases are TGCGCCAGCAGCACCGGGACAGGGGGGGATCAGCCCCAGCATTTT.